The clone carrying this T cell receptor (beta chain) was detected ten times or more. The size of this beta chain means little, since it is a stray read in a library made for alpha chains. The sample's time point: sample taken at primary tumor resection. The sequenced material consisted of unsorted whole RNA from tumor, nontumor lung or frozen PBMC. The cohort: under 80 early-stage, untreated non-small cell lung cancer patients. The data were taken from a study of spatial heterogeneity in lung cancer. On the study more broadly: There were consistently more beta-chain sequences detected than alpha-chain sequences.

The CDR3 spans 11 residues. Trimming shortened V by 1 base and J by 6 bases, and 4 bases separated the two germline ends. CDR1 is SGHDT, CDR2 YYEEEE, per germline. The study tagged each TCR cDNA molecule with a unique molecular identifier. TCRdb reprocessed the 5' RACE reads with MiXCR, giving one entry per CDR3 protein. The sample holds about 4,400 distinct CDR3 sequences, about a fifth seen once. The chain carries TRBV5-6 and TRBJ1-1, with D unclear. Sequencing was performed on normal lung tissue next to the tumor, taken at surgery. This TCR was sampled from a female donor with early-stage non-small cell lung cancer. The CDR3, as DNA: TGTGCCAGCAGCTTGCGGGCTGAAGCTTTCTTT. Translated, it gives CASSLRAEAFF. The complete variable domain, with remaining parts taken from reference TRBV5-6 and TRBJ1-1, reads DAGVTQSPTHLIKTRGQQVTLRCSPKSGHDTVSWYQQALGQGPQFIFQYYEEEERQRGNFPDRFSGHQFPNYSSELNVNALLLGDSALYLCASSLRAEAFFGQGTRLTVV.